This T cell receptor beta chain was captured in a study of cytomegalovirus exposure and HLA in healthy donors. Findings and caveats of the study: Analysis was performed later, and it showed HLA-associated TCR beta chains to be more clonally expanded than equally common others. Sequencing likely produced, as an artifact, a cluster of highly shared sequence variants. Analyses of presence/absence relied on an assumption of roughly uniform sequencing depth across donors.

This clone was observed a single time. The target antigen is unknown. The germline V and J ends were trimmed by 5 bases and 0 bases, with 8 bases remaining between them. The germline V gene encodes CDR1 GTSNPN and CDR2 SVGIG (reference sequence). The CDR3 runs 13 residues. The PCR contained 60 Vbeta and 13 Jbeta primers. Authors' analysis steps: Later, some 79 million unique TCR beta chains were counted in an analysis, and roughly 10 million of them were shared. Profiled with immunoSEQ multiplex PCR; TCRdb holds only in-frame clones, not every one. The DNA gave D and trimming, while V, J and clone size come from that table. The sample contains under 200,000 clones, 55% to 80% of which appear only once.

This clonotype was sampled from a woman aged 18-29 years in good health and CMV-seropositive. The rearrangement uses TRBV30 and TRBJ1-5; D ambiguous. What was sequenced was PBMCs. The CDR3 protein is CAWGHYSNQPQHF. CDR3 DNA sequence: TGTGCCTGGGGTCACTATAGCAATCAGCCCCAGCATTTT. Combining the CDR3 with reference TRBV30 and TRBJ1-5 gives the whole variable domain SQTIHQWPATLVQPVGSPLSLECTVEGTSNPNLYWYRQAAGRGLQLLFYSVGIGQISSEVPQNLSASRPQDRQFILSSKKLLLSDSGFYLCAWGHYSNQPQHFGDGTRLSIL.